Included here is one T cell receptor beta chain sequence, with context. The source of the sample is a study of CD8 T cells in ankylosing spondylitis. With 3 bases removed from V and 0 bases from J, the gap between germline ends came to 9 bases. Germline CDR1 SGHTA, CDR2 FQGNSA. The CDR3 sequence is 15 residues long. TCRdb passed the 5' RACE reads through MiXCR, listing each CDR3 protein once. The sample carries 150,000 to 200,000 distinct CDR3 sequences, about 20% recorded once. V gene TRBV7-2 combines with J gene TRBJ2-1; D is possibly TRBD2 (5 bases). Sequencing was done on a sample of blood, either unsorted or a sorted T cell fraction (not recorded which). This receptor was identified in a male donor under 30 with ankylosing spondylitis or in good health (not recorded which). The CDR3 coding sequence is TGTGCCAGCAGCTTTGAAGGAGGCTCCTACAATGAGCAGTTCTTC. Its protein is CASSFEGGSYNEQFF.